This is a list of T cell receptor beta chains from one sample in a study of CD8+CD57+ T cells in acquired aplastic anemia. TCRdb re-analysed the reads in MiXCR, keeping a single row per CDR3 protein. The data contain some 120,000 distinct CDR3 sequences, over 30% of them singletons. The sequencing input was sorted CD4+, CD8+, or CD8+CD57+ T cells (not recorded which) from PBMCs. The source is a human donor with aplastic anemia. Each CDR3 is given with its conserved first and last residue. Each record gives: V gene, D gene, clone size, J gene, CDR3 DNA, CDR3 protein. D genes are given only for firm matches. The listing skips clone size in some rows; elsewhere it reads once, few, many or a size class.

>TRBV11-2|TRBD1|-|TRBJ2-1
TGTGCCAGCAGCTCCGGGACAGGGCTTTACAATGAGCAGTTCTTC
CASSSGTGLYNEQFF
>TRBV5-6|-|many|TRBJ2-7
TGTGCCAGCAGCTATAAAATGGACGAGCAGTACTTC
CASSYKMDEQYF
>TRBV18|-|-|TRBJ1-1
TGTGCCAGCTCACCACAGTCCAGGAACTTTGAAGCTTTCTTT
CASSPQSRNFEAFF
>TRBV20-1|-|many|TRBJ1-4
TGCAGTGCTAGAGATGCAAGGGGGGGTGAAAAACTGTTTTTT
CSARDARGGEKLFF
>TRBV11-2|TRBD2|-|TRBJ2-7
TGTACCAGCAGCTTAACTAGCGGGGGTTTGGCCTTCTACGAGCAGTACTTC
CTSSLTSGGLAFYEQYF
>TRBV4-3|-|-|TRBJ2-2
TGCGCCAGCAGCCAAGATCCGGCACTTATCACCGGGGAGCTGTTTTTT
CASSQDPALITGELFF
>TRBV20-1|-|many|TRBJ2-3
TGCAGTGCTTTCAGCGTGGCGGGCCGGGGCAGGGATACGCAGTATTTT
CSAFSVAGRGRDTQYF
>TRBV15|-|-|TRBJ1-2
TGTGCCACCAGCAGAAGTGCCTGGGACTATGGCTACACCTTC
CATSRSAWDYGYTF
>TRBV5-1|-|-|TRBJ1-2
TGCGCCAGCAGCCAAGAGGGTAACTATGGCTACGCCTTC
CASSQEGNYGYAF
>TRBV20-1|TRBD2|many|TRBJ2-3
TGCAGTGCTAGGACCGGTACTAGCGGGGGCACAGATACGCAGTATTTT
CSARTGTSGGTDTQYF
>TRBV7-8|TRBD1|many|TRBJ1-2
TGTGCCAGCAGCCTGAGACAGGGATCCTATGGCTACACCTTC
CASSLRQGSYGYTF
>TRBV12-3/TRBV12-4|TRBD1|many|TRBJ2-7
TGTGCCAGCGGCTTATACAGGGGAAGCTACGAGCAGTACTTC
CASGLYRGSYEQYF
>TRBV28|-|many|TRBJ1-2
TGTGCCAGCAGTTCTGGGATTAACTATGGCTACACCTTC
CASSSGINYGYTF
>TRBV9|-|many|TRBJ2-1
TGTGCCAGCAGCGGGATCTACAATGAGCAGTTCTTC
CASSGIYNEQFF